These T cell receptor beta chains were read from a single sample in a study of T cells after yellow fever vaccination. In TCRdb, the 5' RACE reads were re-called with MiXCR into one record per CDR3 protein. The sample holds 300,000 to 350,000 distinct CDR3 sequences, over 3.5% seen once. The material sequenced was PBMCs, taken 15 days after the yellow fever booster vaccination. These receptors were collected from a man younger than 30 who received the YFV17D yellow fever vaccine. Both conserved end residues are part of each CDR3. The D gene is left open where the match is weak. The size of a clone is reported for some rows only, either as once, few or many, or as a class for expanded clones.

CDR3: CSAPTSGGANEQFF
DNA: TGCAGTGCTCCGACTAGCGGGGGGGCTAATGAGCAGTTCTTC
J: TRBJ2-1
V: TRBV20-1
D: TRBD2
size: many

CDR3: CASSYPGGGFSYEQYF
DNA: TGTGCCAGCAGTTACCCGGGCGGGGGCTTCTCCTACGAGCAGTACTTC
J: TRBJ2-7
V: TRBV6-6
D: -
size: few

CDR3: CASSLGQPISYLHF
DNA: TGCGCCAGCAGCTTGGGACAGCCGATTAGTTACCTCCACTTT
J: TRBJ1-6
V: TRBV5-1
D: -
size: -

CDR3: CASSPRRDSGANVLTF
DNA: TGTGCCAGCTCACCAAGACGTGACTCTGGGGCCAACGTCCTGACTTTC
J: TRBJ2-6
V: TRBV18
D: -
size: -

CDR3: CASRTGTANTGELFF
DNA: TGCGCCAGCAGGACCGGGACAGCCAACACCGGGGAGCTGTTTTTT
J: TRBJ2-2
V: TRBV5-1
D: TRBD1
size: -

CDR3: CASSLPTSGVYEQFF
DNA: TGTGCCAGCAGCTTACCGACTAGCGGGGTGTATGAGCAGTTCTTC
J: TRBJ2-1
V: TRBV7-2
D: TRBD2
size: -

CDR3: CASSLFAGNTGELFF
DNA: TGTGCCAGCAGCTTATTTGCAGGGAACACCGGGGAGCTGTTTTTT
J: TRBJ2-2
V: TRBV7-2
D: -
size: few

CDR3: CASSLFATGPYEQYF
DNA: TGTGCCAGCAGCTTATTTGCGACGGGTCCCTACGAGCAGTACTTC
J: TRBJ2-7
V: TRBV7-2
D: -
size: few

CDR3: CASSLAGRPEETQYF
DNA: TGTGCCAGCAGCTTAGCCGGGAGGCCGGAAGAGACCCAGTACTTC
J: TRBJ2-5
V: TRBV7-9
D: TRBD2
size: few

CDR3: CASSPTFTSGGTEQFF
DNA: TGTGCCAGCAGCCCCACGTTCACTAGCGGGGGTACTGAGCAGTTCTTC
J: TRBJ2-1
V: TRBV6-1
D: TRBD2
size: many

CDR3: CASRTGPSYGYTF
DNA: TGTGCCAGCAGGACAGGTCCCTCCTATGGCTACACCTTC
J: TRBJ1-2
V: TRBV28
D: -
size: few

CDR3: CASTLLGGLGEKLFF
DNA: TGCGCCAGCACCCTATTGGGGGGGCTCGGTGAAAAACTGTTTTTT
J: TRBJ1-4
V: TRBV5-1
D: -
size: few

CDR3: CATSPPGRVGTNEKLFF
DNA: TGTGCCACCAGCCCTCCGGGACGAGTGGGAACTAATGAAAAACTGTTTTTT
J: TRBJ1-4
V: TRBV15
D: -
size: many

CDR3: CASSQLNGMREQYF
DNA: TGTGCCAGCAGCCAACTCAACGGGATGAGGGAGCAGTACTTC
J: TRBJ2-7
V: TRBV3-1
D: -
size: many

CDR3: CASSPEGGAGEKLFF
DNA: TGTGCCAGCAGCCCCGAGGGGGGGGCGGGGGAAAAACTGTTTTTT
J: TRBJ1-4
V: TRBV12-3/TRBV12-4
D: -
size: many

CDR3: CSASTLIAGGTDTQYF
DNA: TGCAGTGCTTCTACCCTTATAGCTGGGGGCACAGATACGCAGTATTTT
J: TRBJ2-3
V: TRBV20-1
D: -
size: many

CDR3: CASSQEPGQGAYEQYF
DNA: TGCGCCAGCAGCCAAGAACCGGGACAGGGGGCCTACGAGCAGTACTTC
J: TRBJ2-7
V: TRBV4-3
D: TRBD1
size: many

CDR3: CASSQEQGGRAFF
DNA: TGCGCCAGCAGCCAAGAACAGGGCGGTAGGGCTTTCTTT
J: TRBJ1-1
V: TRBV4-3
D: -
size: -

CDR3: CASSPSGGSTQPQHF
DNA: TGTGCCAGCAGTCCCTCGGGGGGCAGTACTCAGCCCCAGCATTTT
J: TRBJ1-5
V: TRBV7-9
D: -
size: -

CDR3: CASSLAAGVQETQYF
DNA: TGTGCCAGCAGCTTAGCGGCAGGGGTCCAAGAGACCCAGTACTTC
J: TRBJ2-5
V: TRBV7-8
D: -
size: many

CDR3: CASSLGQSETQYF
DNA: TGCGCCAGCAGCTTAGGACAATCGGAGACCCAGTACTTC
J: TRBJ2-5
V: TRBV5-1
D: -
size: many

CDR3: CASSRDRSTEAFF
DNA: TGTGCCAGCAGCCGCGACAGGAGCACTGAAGCTTTCTTT
J: TRBJ1-1
V: TRBV7-2
D: -
size: many

CDR3: CASSYRRDTQYF
DNA: TGTGCCAGCAGTTACCGGAGAGATACGCAGTATTTT
J: TRBJ2-3
V: TRBV6-2/TRBV6-3
D: -
size: many

CDR3: CASSVYRGQSTDTQYF
DNA: TGCGCCAGCAGCGTGTACAGGGGGCAGAGCACAGATACGCAGTATTTT
J: TRBJ2-3
V: TRBV5-1
D: TRBD1
size: few

CDR3: CASSLDTELRGQYF
DNA: TGTGCCAGCAGCTTAGACACTGAGCTCAGGGGGCAGTACTTC
J: TRBJ2-7
V: TRBV7-2
D: -
size: -